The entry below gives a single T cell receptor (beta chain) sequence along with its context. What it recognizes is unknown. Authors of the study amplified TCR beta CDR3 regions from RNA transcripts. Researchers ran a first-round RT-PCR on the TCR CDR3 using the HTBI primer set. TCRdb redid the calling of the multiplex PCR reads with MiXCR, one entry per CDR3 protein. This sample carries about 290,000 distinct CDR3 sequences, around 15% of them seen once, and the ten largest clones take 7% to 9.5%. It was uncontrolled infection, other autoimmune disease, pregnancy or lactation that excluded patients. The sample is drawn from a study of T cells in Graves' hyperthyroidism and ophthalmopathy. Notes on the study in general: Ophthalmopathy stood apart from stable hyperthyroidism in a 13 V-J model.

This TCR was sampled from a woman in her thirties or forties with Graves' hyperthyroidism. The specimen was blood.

The CDR3 DNA is TGTGCCAGCAGCTTAGAGGGGGTCATGGGAGATACGCAGTATTTT. It translates to CASSLEGVMGDTQYF. The chain employs TRBV11-2 and TRBJ2-3; D may correspond to TRBD1 or TRBD2 (5 bases each). The germline CDR1 and CDR2 sequences are SGHAT and FQNNGV. This CDR3 spans 15 amino acids. Trimming took 0 bases from V and 5 from J, leaving 12 bases between them.